The 18 T cell receptor beta chains reported below all come from one sample, sequenced in a study of blood T cell repertoires in COVID-19. The method was immunoSEQ multiplex PCR; TCRdb's version includes in-frame clones alone and lacks a portion of them. The repertoire holds roughly 250,000 clones, with 88% as singletons. Sequencing used PBMCs or T cells enriched from blood (not recorded which). The receptors derive from a woman aged 50 to 65 who had recovered from COVID-19.

In this sample, this clone turned up once. V usage is TRBV5-1 and J usage is TRBJ2-1; D is possibly TRBD1 (6 bases). V lost 6 bases, J lost 3 bases, and 16 bases lay in between. Per the germline V gene, CDR1 is SGHRS and CDR2 is YFSETQ. The CDR3 sequence is 15 residues long. The CDR3 here is CASIGGQGIYNEQFF. The CDR3 bases are TGCGCCAGCATAGGGGGACAAGGCATCTACAATGAGCAGTTCTTC.

The chain combines TRBV28 with TRBJ1-1, with D possibly TRBD1 on 6 matching bases. CDR1 and CDR2 (germline): MDHEN, SYDVKM. This CDR3 comprises 13 residues. Trimming stripped 3 bases from V and 6 bases from J, with 11 bases between. The CDR3: CASSLRGSSEAFF. The CDR3, as DNA: TGTGCCAGCAGTTTGAGGGGGTCTTCTGAAGCTTTCTTT.

The chain recombines TRBV5-1 with TRBJ1-1; a weak D match, TRBD1 (5 bases). The V end lost 1 base, the J end lost 3 bases, and 10 bases lay between the germline ends. CDR3 length: 14 amino acids. CDR1 is SGHRS, CDR2 YFSETQ, per germline. CDR3 loop: CASSLFGADTEAFF. The CDR3 coding sequence is TGCGCCAGCAGCTTGTTTGGGGCTGACACTGAAGCTTTCTTT.

This clone was seen only a few times. The rearrangement links TRBV28 to TRBJ1-5, with D unresolved. The germline V gene has CDR1 MDHEN and CDR2 SYDVKM. The CDR3 has 13 amino acids. Trimming took off 5 bases at V and 11 bases at J, with 16 bases between the two ends. Here the CDR3 reads CASSPHEVLTQHF. The CDR3 DNA reads as TGTGCCAGCAGTCCCCACGAGGTTTTGACCCAGCATTTT.

This clone was found once. This chain links TRBV28 with TRBJ2-1; possible D gene TRBD2, 6 bases. CDR3 length: 13 amino acids. Trimming took off 10 bases at V and 14 bases at J, with 24 bases between the two ends. Germline CDR1 reads MDHEN; CDR2 reads SYDVKM. The CDR3 DNA sequence: TGTGCCACCCGTCGGGGCGGGGAGCTTCGCGAGTTCTTC. Translating it yields CATRRGGELREFF.

The chain uses TRBV5-4 and TRBJ2-1; unclear D gene. Germline V gene sequence: CDR1 SGHNT, CDR2 YYREEE (reference sequence). The CDR3 has 13 residues. V was cut by 0 bases and J by 10 bases, with 11 bases left in between. The CDR3 region is CASSLGTGREQFF. CDR3 nucleotide sequence: TGTGCCAGCAGCTTGGGTACGGGTCGGGAGCAGTTCTTC.

This clone appeared a few times. The gene calls are TRBV19 and TRBJ2-2; 8 nucleotides agree with TRBD2. This CDR3 region has 15 residues. CDR1 is LNHDA, CDR2 SQIVND, per germline (reference sequence). The J segment lost 4 bases and the V segment lost 4 bases, leaving 5 bases of the junction unmatched. CDR3 DNA: TGTGCCAGTAGTAAGCGGGAGTTGAGCACCGGGGAGCTGTTTTTT. It yields the protein CASSKRELSTGELFF.

The rearrangement joins TRBV7-9 to TRBJ1-2; TRBD1 is a possible D gene (6 bases). The germline V and J ends were trimmed by 6 bases and 4 bases, with 12 bases remaining between them. The length of the CDR3 is 13 residues. Looked up from germline, CDR1 is SEHNR and CDR2 is FQNEAQ (reference sequence). CDR3 loop: CASSSQGVYGYTF. The CDR3 nucleotides read TGTGCCAGCAGTTCACAGGGAGTCTATGGCTACACCTTC. The complete variable domain, with remaining parts taken from reference TRBV7-9 and TRBJ1-2, reads DTGVSQNPRHKITKRGQNVTFRCDPISEHNRLYWYRQTLGQGPEFLTYFQNEAQLEKSRLLSDRFSAERPKGSFSTLEIQRTEQGDSAMYLCASSSQGVYGYTFGSGTRLTVV.

CDR3 coding DNA: TGTGCCAGCAGCCCCAGGGGTCAGCCCTACGAGCAGTACTTC. It specifies CASSPRGQPYEQYF. The chain uses TRBV7-9 and TRBJ2-7, with D perhaps matching TRBD1 (6 bases). Trimming cost V 5 bases and J 2 bases, with 13 bases left between them. The CDR3 is 14 residues long. Germline CDR1 and CDR2: SEHNR and FQNEAQ (reference sequence).

This sequence joins TRBV5-1 and TRBJ2-5; D perhaps matches TRBD2 (6 bases). Germline values: CDR1 SGHRS, CDR2 YFSETQ. V was cut by 4 bases and J by 0 bases, with 13 bases left in between. The CDR3 is 15 amino acids. CDR3 in DNA: TGCGCCAGCAGCAAACTTTTAGCGGACCAAGAGACCCAGTACTTC. Amino acid sequence: CASSKLLADQETQYF.

The chain has TRBV27 and TRBJ2-3; 8 bases map to TRBD1. From germline, CDR1 is MNHEY and CDR2 SMNVEV (reference sequence). V trimming: 7 bases; J trimming: 0 bases; junction bases outside the gene matches: 6. This CDR3 is built from 15 residues. CDR3 sequence reads: CASILRTGSTDTQYF. As DNA, the CDR3 is TGTGCCAGCATATTACGGACAGGGAGCACAGATACGCAGTATTTT.

The J gene is TRBJ1-2, the V gene TRBV4-3, with a tentative D call TRBD1 (5 bases). CDR3 length: 15 amino acids. Germline V gene lookup returns CDR1 LGHNA and CDR2 YSLEER. V was shortened by 4 bases and J by 4 bases, with 16 bases between the two germline ends. CDR3 in amino acids: CASSPNRWGPYGYTF. The CDR3 region has the DNA TGCGCCAGCAGCCCGAACAGATGGGGCCCCTATGGCTACACCTTC.

The V call is TRBV6-2 or TRBV6-3, the J call TRBJ1-5, with D hard to call. This CDR3 is built from 17 residues. Germline V CDR1 and CDR2: MNHEY, SVGEGT. Trimming pared 0 bases from V and 1 base from J, leaving 13 bases between. The CDR3 spells CASSYSSEAPSNQPQHF. CDR3 DNA: TGTGCCAGCAGTTACTCGAGCGAGGCCCCGAGCAATCAGCCCCAGCATTTT.

This chain links TRBV27 with TRBJ2-3; TRBD2 matches at 7 bases. The CDR3 contains 14 residues. Germline V CDR1 and CDR2: MNHEY, SMNVEV (reference sequence). The V segment lost 4 bases and the J segment 2 bases; nucleotides outside the gene matches: 3. DNA of the CDR3: TGTGCCAGCAGTTCGGGGACTACCACAGATACGCAGTATTTT. It codes for CASSSGTTTDTQYF.

This rearrangement joins TRBV7-3 to TRBJ1-3; no clear D gene. V lost 4 bases and J lost 0, with 7 bases in between. The CDR3 is made up of 14 amino acids. Germline CDR1 SGHTA, CDR2 FQGTGA. The CDR3, as DNA: TGTGCCAGCAGCTCCTCAGACTCTGGAAACACCATATATTTT. Translating it yields CASSSSDSGNTIYF. The whole variable domain, remainder taken from reference TRBV7-3 and TRBJ1-3, is GAGVSQTPSNKVTEKGKYVELRCDPISGHTALYWYRQSLGQGPEFLIYFQGTGAADDSGLPNDRFFAVRPEGSVSTLKIQRTERGDSAVYLCASSSSDSGNTIYFGEGSWLTVV.

This clone was recorded a few times. The V call is TRBV7-3, the J call TRBJ2-1; tentatively, D is TRBD2 (6 bases). Deletions cut 5 bases from V and 6 bases from J, with 14 bases between. The CDR3 length is 14 residues. In germline, CDR1 is SGHTA, CDR2 FQGTGA. CDR3 in amino acids: CASSRGGTSNEQFF. The DNA for the CDR3 is TGTGCCAGCAGCCGCGGCGGGACCAGCAATGAGCAGTTCTTC.

The gene calls are TRBV5-3 and TRBJ1-5, with D perhaps TRBD1 (6 bases). TRBV5-3 is reported as an ORF; its role is uncertain. Between the trimmed V and J ends, which lost 1 base and 3 bases, there was a span of 17 bases. The CDR3 sequence is 17 residues long. CDR3 in amino acids: CARSLCGGEGLNQPQHF. In nucleotides, the CDR3 is TGTGCCAGAAGCTTGTGTGGGGGCGAAGGACTCAATCAGCCCCAGCATTTT.

The V and J genes are TRBV29-1 and TRBJ2-7; 9 bases agree with TRBD2. Germline V gene lookup returns CDR1 SQVTM and CDR2 ANQGSEA. The CDR3 covers 14 residues. J gave up 5 bases and V 3 bases, and 8 bases lay outside the gene matches. The CDR3 loop reads CSVDLSGRRDEQYF. For the CDR3, the DNA is TGCAGCGTTGACCTTAGCGGGAGACGCGACGAGCAGTACTTC.